The 8 T cell receptor beta chains below were found in one sample sequenced in a study of Ad26.COV2.S vaccination and SARS-CoV-2 variants. Treatment indicated: 15 to 20 received Ad26.COV2.S at low or high dose, single or two shots; several received placebo; per-sample allocation not given. Sample collection was performed on day 63 after the first vaccine or placebo injection. Sequencing was performed with immunoSEQ multiplex PCR; in TCRdb, only in-frame clones are kept and a portion is missing. The profile covers approximately 300,000 clones, with 70% to 90% appearing a single time and approximately 2% taken by the ten largest. This sample comprised peripheral blood, obtained in a trial of Ad26.COV2.S vaccine versus placebo. These receptors were obtained from a person aged 18 to 65 who received the Ad26.COV2.S COVID-19 vaccine or a placebo.

The chain recombines TRBV6-4 with TRBJ1-2, with 11 positions matching TRBD1. The length of the CDR3 is 16 residues. V shed 6 bases, J shed 7 bases, and the junction held 13 bases outside the gene matches. Germline lookup yields CDR1 MRHNA and CDR2 SNTAGT. In nucleotides, the CDR3 is TGTGCCAGCAGAAAAACGGGACAGGGGGTATTGTCTGGCTACACCTTC. Translated: CASRKTGQGVLSGYTF.

This clone was seen a few times. The chain uses TRBV5-1 and TRBJ2-5; no reliable D call. The CDR3 has 14 residues. Deletions cut 0 bases from V and 5 bases from J, with 11 bases between. Germline V lookup: CDR1 SGHRS, CDR2 YFSETQ. The CDR3 loop is CASSLATAHETQYF. Written as DNA, the CDR3 is TGCGCCAGCAGCTTGGCAACGGCCCACGAGACCCAGTACTTC.

V gene TRBV21-1 combines with J gene TRBJ1-1. TRBV21-1 is shown as a pseudogene. The CDR3 loop spans 17 amino acids. Here the CDR3 DNA reads TGTGCCAGCAGCAAAGAGAAGATGGAGGGAGGTTGCACTGAAGCTTTCTTT. The encoded protein is CASSKEKMEGGCTEAFF.

This chain uses TRBV29-1 with TRBJ1-1; 7 nucleotides match TRBD1. The germline gives CDR1 SQVTM, CDR2 ANQGSEA. This CDR3 contains 13 residues. V lost 6 bases and J lost 0; bases outside the gene matches: 4. DNA of the CDR3: TGCAGCGTGAGGACAGGAATGAACACTGAAGCTTTCTTT. Translating gives CSVRTGMNTEAFF.

This chain uses TRBV14 with TRBJ2-7; TRBD1 matches at 8 bases. V lost 1 base to trimming and J lost 4 bases; unmatched junction nucleotides: 3. This CDR3 has 14 residues. The germline V gene encodes CDR1 SGHDN and CDR2 FVKESK. In nucleotides, the CDR3 is TGTGCCAGCAGCCAAGGCGACAGGGGTTACGAGCAGTACTTC. Its protein is CASSQGDRGYEQYF.

This chain uses TRBV5-1 with TRBJ1-6; no clear D. The V gene's germline CDR1 is SGHRS and CDR2 YFSETQ. CDR3 length equals 16 residues. Trimming cost V 5 bases and J 0 bases, with 12 bases left between them. Written as DNA, the CDR3 is TGCGCCAGCAGACCCGACCCGAGCTCCTATAATTCACCCCTCCACTTT. It is translated as CASRPDPSSYNSPLHF. The full variable domain, its missing parts supplied by reference TRBV5-1 and TRBJ1-6, is KAGVTQTPRYLIKTRGQQVTLSCSPISGHRSVSWYQQTPGQGLQFLFEYFSETQRNKGNFPGRFSGRQFSNSRSEMNVSTLELGDSALYLCASRPDPSSYNSPLHFGNGTRLTVT.

The chain employs TRBV6-1 and TRBJ1-6; D gene unclear. CDR1 and CDR2 from the germline V gene are MNHNS and SASEGT. V was shortened by 0 bases and J by 4 bases, with 7 bases between the two germline ends. This CDR3 contains 15 residues. In DNA form, the CDR3 reads TGTGCCAGCAGTGAAGCTAGAATATATAATTCACCCCTCCACTTT. This encodes CASSEARIYNSPLHF.

This clone was detected a few times. This chain joins TRBV4-2 and TRBJ1-6; possible D gene TRBD1, 5 bases. V was pared by 0 bases and J by 10 bases, with 10 bases between. Germline V gene lookup returns CDR1 LGHNA and CDR2 YNFKEQ. This CDR3 has 14 residues. The CDR3 here is CASSQERTNSPLHF. The CDR3 DNA sequence: TGTGCCAGCAGCCAAGAGCGGACAAACTCACCCCTCCACTTT.